This TCR beta chain was recovered during a study of CD8 T cells in Susac syndrome. The trim removed 6 bases at V and 5 bases at J, leaving 5 bases unmatched. CDR3 length: 14 amino acids. Germline V gene sequence: CDR1 WNHNN, CDR2 SYGVQD (reference sequence). An input of about 0.5 to 1 ug of RNA was subjected to reverse transcription using random hexamers. Using its own MiXCR run on the immunoSEQ multiplex PCR reads, TCRdb lists one record per CDR3 protein. The table includes about 120,000 distinct CDR3 sequences, around 95% detected once. TEMRA cells were FACS-enriched, with CD8+ and CD4+ T cells isolated negatively.

The chain has TRBV10-1 and TRBJ2-2; 8 nucleotides align to TRBD2. The specimen was CD4+ T cells from PBMCs. This sequence originates from a human donor in good health. The CDR3 nucleotides are TGCGCCAGCAGCCAAGCGGGAGAAACCGGGGAGCTGTTTTTT. It translates to CASSQAGETGELFF.